One TCR beta chain is described in this entry. The data derive from a study of blood T cell repertoires in COVID-19. Libraries were prepared by immunoSEQ multiplex PCR; TCRdb keeps only in-frame clonotypes and omits some of them. The table includes 150,000 or so clones, approximately 87% detected once. Sequenced: PBMCs or T cells enriched from blood (not recorded which). This receptor was taken from a woman in her twenties or thirties with acute COVID-19.

CDR3 sequence: CASSLAWAGKSSPLHF. In nucleotides, the CDR3 is TGTGCCAGCAGCTTAGCATGGGCAGGGAAGTCTTCACCCCTCCACTTT. The chain recombines TRBV7-9 with TRBJ1-6; D possibly corresponds to TRBD1 (5 bases). From germline, CDR1 is SEHNR and CDR2 FQNEAQ (reference sequence). This CDR3 is built from 16 residues. V shed 0 bases and J shed 9 bases, with 15 bases lying between them.